This paragraph covers one T cell receptor beta chain sequence. The antigen is not known. Quantitative 5'-RACE was performed with molecular barcodes, and it yielded the TCR beta libraries. TCRdb processed the 5' RACE reads anew with MiXCR; each CDR3 protein has one entry. The sample comprises a few hundred thousand distinct CDR3 sequences, around 22% of which are singletons, and 16% rests with the top ten. The data belong to a study of CD8 T cells in ankylosing spondylitis. Overall study results and limits: For ankylosing spondylitis blood, a TCR beta motif of about eight highly homologous variants appeared characteristic.

This CDR3 is built from 17 residues. With 1 base removed from V and 5 bases from J, the gap between germline ends came to 21 bases. The germline V gene encodes CDR1 LGHDT and CDR2 YNNKEL (reference sequence). The V call is TRBV3-1, the J call TRBJ2-7; no clear D. Sequencing was done on a sample of blood, either unsorted or a sorted T cell fraction (not recorded which). The TCR was taken from a male donor with ankylosing spondylitis. The CDR3 here is CASSQAEIRARPDEQYF. CDR3 coding DNA: TGTGCCAGCAGCCAAGCTGAGATCCGAGCCCGCCCCGACGAGCAGTACTTC.